This record covers a single T cell receptor beta chain. Its specificity is unknown. The entry originates in a study of cytomegalovirus exposure and HLA in healthy donors. Findings and limits, study-wide: With high specificity and sensitivity, the classifier reportedly diagnosed cytomegalovirus status. V- and J-gene trimming in TCR beta was tied to a missense DCLRE1C variant by an analysis performed later.

This donor has no recorded CMV serostatus. The PCR had 60 Vbeta and 13 Jbeta primers. The table came from immunoSEQ multiplex PCR; TCRdb's copy has only in-frame clones and leaves some out. Altogether some 130,000 clones are present, 65% to 70% being singletons, with the ten largest covering approximately 1.6%. The CDR3 sequence is 15 residues long. The J segment lost 6 bases and the V segment lost 3 bases, leaving 8 bases of the junction unmatched. CDR1 is KGHSH and CDR2 is LQKENI in the germline V gene. Sequenced sample: PBMCs. The chain recombines TRBV18 with TRBJ2-1, with 7 bases matching TRBD1. This receptor was identified in a human donor in good health. Here the CDR3 DNA reads TGTGCCAGCTCACCTGGACAGGATCCAGGCAATGAGCAGTTCTTC. Amino acids: CASSPGQDPGNEQFF.